The clone carrying this T cell receptor (beta chain) has just one count. Antigen: not known. Profiled with immunoSEQ multiplex PCR; TCRdb holds only in-frame clones, not every one. The sample lists around 9,700 clones; over 65% were seen once. Before the COVID-19 pandemic, during about 2011-2019, CD4+ T cells were taken from unexposed donors. After more than eight days of culture, CD4+ T cells were isolated. The data originate from a study of CD4 T cells in relation to SARS-CoV-2 and coronaviruses. Study outcomes and limitations: SARS-CoV-2-driven expansion was significantly weaker in crossreactive than monoreactive clones.

The CDR3 totals 13 residues. Unmatched junction bases numbered 9, after V lost 10 bases and J lost 8 bases. Germline lookup yields CDR1 MNHEY and CDR2 SMNVEV (reference sequence). The chain combines TRBV27 with TRBJ2-2; the match to TRBD2 covers 8 bases. The sample comprised CD4+ T cells from PBMCs, cultured in vitro. The receptor's source is a human donor in good health. CDR3 sequence reads: CAIALAAAGELFF. DNA for the CDR3: TGTGCCATAGCACTAGCGGCGGCGGGGGAGCTGTTTTTT.